This T cell receptor beta chain was identified during a study of CD8+CD57+ T cells in acquired aplastic anemia. Overall study: Sorted CD4+ and CD8+ cells gave an average of 3.2 ug of DNA.

Genomic DNA provided the template from which TCR beta VDJ and CDR3 profiles were obtained. In TCRdb, the reads were re-called with MiXCR into one record per CDR3 protein. The repertoire holds 210,000 or so distinct CDR3 sequences, with approximately 51% as singletons. General study points: Patient and control CD8+ Simpson's diversity was not significantly different. The number of CD8+ CDR3 sequences shared by patients and controls was around 30.

This clonotype was detected ten times or more. Its antigen remains unidentified. This CDR3 comprises 16 residues. The V and J ends lost 5 bases and 2 bases, in that order; junction bases with no gene match: 9. Germline lookup yields CDR1 SNHLY and CDR2 FYNNEI. Patients who underwent sequencing had shown CD8+CD57+ cell expansion by flow cytometry. Patients had undergone no therapy by the time their blood was sampled. The chain recombines TRBV2 with TRBJ1-2; 9 nucleotides line up with TRBD1. The receptor was derived from a human donor with aplastic anemia. Sample: sorted CD4+, CD8+, or CD8+CD57+ T cells (not recorded which) from PBMCs. The CDR3 loop reads CASSTPGTGRNYGYTF. Here the CDR3 DNA reads TGTGCCAGCAGTACCCCCGGGACAGGGAGAAACTATGGCTACACCTTC.